This TCR beta chain was retrieved from a study of Ad26.COV2.S vaccination and SARS-CoV-2 variants. Trimming removed 0 bases from V and 0 bases from J, with 6 bases in between. CDR3 length equals 15 residues. Germline CDR1 and CDR2: SGHNT and YYREEE (reference sequence). Treatment reported: 15 to 20 received Ad26.COV2.S at low or high dose, single or two shots; 5 received placebo; per-sample allocation not given. On day 63 after the first injection, vaccine and placebo recipients gave samples. Assay: immunoSEQ multiplex PCR; the TCRdb copy retains only in-frame clones and omits some. In the table there are roughly 320,000 clones, 86% of which are singletons.

The clonotype was recovered from a person between 18 and 60 years old who received the Ad26.COV2.S COVID-19 vaccine or a placebo. Sample: peripheral blood, taken in a trial of Ad26.COV2.S vaccine versus placebo. The chain links TRBV5-4 to TRBJ2-2; D call uncertain. As DNA, the CDR3 is TGTGCCAGCAGCTTGGCCAGGTCGAACACCGGGGAGCTGTTTTTT. Translating gives CASSLARSNTGELFF.